This T cell receptor (beta chain) was obtained from a study of CD8+ T cells in alopecia areata. Treatment denoted: oral pan-JAK inhibitor, 5-10 mg twice daily. This clone was observed a handful of times. The CDR3 runs 14 residues. CDR1 GTSNPN and CDR2 SVGIG come from the germline V gene (reference sequence). Trimming removed 3 bases from V and 4 bases from J, with 15 bases in between. In each case, RNA was isolated and then reverse transcribed into cDNA as the sequencing template. Sequencing was performed with immunoSEQ multiplex PCR; in TCRdb, only in-frame clones are kept and a portion is missing. This table holds roughly 200,000 clones, roughly 53% found once.

The chain uses TRBV30 and TRBJ1-2; possible D gene TRBD1, 5 bases. The origin of this receptor is a human donor with alopecia areata. The sample in question was CD8+ T cells sorted from blood, obtained at week 24, from a patient treated with tofacitinib. The CDR3 coding sequence is TGTGCCTGGAGGGACACGACTCGGGGCTATGGCTACACCTTC. This gives the protein CAWRDTTRGYGYTF.